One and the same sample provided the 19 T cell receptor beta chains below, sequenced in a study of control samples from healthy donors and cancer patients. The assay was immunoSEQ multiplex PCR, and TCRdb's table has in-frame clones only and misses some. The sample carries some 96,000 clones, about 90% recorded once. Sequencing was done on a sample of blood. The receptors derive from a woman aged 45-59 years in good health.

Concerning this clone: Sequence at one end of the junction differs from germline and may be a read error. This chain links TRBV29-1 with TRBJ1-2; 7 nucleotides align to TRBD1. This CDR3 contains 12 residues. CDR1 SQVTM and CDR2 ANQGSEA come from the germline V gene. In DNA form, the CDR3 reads TGCAGCGCATTTTCCGGGACAGTAGAACGGCGTTTC. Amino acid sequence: CSAFSGTVERRF.

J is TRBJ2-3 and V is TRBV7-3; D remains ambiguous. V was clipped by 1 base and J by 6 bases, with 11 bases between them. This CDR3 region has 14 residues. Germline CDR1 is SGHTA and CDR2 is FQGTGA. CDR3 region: CASSLMTLPDTQYF. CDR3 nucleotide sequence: TGTGCCAGCAGCTTAATGACCCTGCCGGATACGCAGTATTTT.

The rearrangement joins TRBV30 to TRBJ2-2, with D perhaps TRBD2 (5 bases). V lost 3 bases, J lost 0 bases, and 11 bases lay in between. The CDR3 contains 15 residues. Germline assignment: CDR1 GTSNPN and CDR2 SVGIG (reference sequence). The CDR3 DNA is TGTGCCTGGAGAAGGCAGCGGTCGAACACCGGGGAGCTGTTTTTT. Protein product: CAWRRQRSNTGELFF.

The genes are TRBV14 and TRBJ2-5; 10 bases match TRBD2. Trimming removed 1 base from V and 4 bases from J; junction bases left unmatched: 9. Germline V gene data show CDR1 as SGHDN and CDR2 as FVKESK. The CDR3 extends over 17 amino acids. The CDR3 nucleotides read TGTGCCAGCAGCCAAGGGGGATACTTAGCGGGAGGAGAGACCCAGTACTTC. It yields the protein CASSQGGYLAGGETQYF.

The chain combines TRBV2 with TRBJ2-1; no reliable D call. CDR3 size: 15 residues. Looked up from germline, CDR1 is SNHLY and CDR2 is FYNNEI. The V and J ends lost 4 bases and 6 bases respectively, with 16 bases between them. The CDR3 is CASSGQSPGINEQFF. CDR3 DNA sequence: TGTGCCAGCAGTGGACAATCCCCCGGCATCAATGAGCAGTTCTTC.

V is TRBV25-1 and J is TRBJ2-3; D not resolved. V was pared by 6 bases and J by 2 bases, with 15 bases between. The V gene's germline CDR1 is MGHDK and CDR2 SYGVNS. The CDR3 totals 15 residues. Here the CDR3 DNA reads TGTGCCAGCAGACCGTGGCAGGTCCTCACAGATACGCAGTATTTT. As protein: CASRPWQVLTDTQYF.

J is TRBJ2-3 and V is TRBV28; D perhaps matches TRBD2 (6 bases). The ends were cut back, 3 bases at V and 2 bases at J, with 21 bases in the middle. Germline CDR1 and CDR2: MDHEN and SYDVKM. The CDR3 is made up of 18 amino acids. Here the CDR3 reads CASSFPPWGGVNTDTQYF. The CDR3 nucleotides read TGTGCCAGCAGTTTCCCGCCTTGGGGCGGGGTTAACACAGATACGCAGTATTTT.

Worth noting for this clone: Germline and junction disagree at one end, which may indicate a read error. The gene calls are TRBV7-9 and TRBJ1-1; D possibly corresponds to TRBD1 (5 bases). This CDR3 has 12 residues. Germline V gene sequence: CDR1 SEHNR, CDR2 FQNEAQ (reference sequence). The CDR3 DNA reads TGTGCCAGCAGCTACTCAGGGTGGGGAAATAAATTT. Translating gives CASSYSGWGNKF.

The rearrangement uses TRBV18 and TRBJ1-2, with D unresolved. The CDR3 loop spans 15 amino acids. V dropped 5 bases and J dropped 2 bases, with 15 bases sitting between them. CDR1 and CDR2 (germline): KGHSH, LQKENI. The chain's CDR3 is CASSTLEDTNYGYTF. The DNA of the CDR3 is TGTGCCAGCTCAACGCTAGAGGATACCAACTATGGCTACACCTTC.

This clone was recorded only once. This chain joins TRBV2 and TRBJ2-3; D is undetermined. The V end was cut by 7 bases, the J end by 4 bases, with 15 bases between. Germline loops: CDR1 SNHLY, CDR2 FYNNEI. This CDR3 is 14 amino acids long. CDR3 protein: CASKRDLRSDTQYF. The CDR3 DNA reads TGTGCCAGCAAAAGGGATCTGAGGTCAGATACGCAGTATTTT.

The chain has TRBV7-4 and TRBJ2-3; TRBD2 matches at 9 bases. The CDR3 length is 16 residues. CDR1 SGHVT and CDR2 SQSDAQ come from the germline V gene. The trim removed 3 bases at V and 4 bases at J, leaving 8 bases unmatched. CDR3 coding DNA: TGTGCCAGCAGCTTTCACGCGGGGGGGCCGGCAGATACGCAGTATTTT. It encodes CASSFHAGGPADTQYF.

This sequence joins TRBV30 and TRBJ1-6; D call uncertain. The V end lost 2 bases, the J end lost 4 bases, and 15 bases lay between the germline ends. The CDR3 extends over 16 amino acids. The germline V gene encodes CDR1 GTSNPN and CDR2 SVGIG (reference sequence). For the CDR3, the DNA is TGTGCCTGGAGTCCGGCTCCGGGGATGTATAATTCACCCCTCCACTTT. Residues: CAWSPAPGMYNSPLHF.

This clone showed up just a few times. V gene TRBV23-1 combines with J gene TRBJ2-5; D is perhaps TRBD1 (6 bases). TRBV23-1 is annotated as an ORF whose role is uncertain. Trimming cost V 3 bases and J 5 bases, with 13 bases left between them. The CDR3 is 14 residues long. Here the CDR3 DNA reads TGCGCCAGCAGTCAGAACTGGGGGCAGGAGACCCAGTACTTC. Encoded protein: CASSQNWGQETQYF.

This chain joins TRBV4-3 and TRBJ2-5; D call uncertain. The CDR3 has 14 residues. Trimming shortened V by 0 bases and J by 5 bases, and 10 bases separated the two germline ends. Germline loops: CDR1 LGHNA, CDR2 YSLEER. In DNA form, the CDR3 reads TGCGCCAGCAGCCAAGAGCCCCGGGCCGAGACCCAGTACTTC. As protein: CASSQEPRAETQYF.

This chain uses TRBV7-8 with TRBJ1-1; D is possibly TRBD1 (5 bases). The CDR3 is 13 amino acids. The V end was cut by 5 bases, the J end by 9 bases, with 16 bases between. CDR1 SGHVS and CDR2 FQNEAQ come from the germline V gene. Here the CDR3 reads CASSRGSSGQAFF. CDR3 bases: TGTGCCAGCAGCCGGGGTAGCTCGGGGCAAGCTTTCTTT.

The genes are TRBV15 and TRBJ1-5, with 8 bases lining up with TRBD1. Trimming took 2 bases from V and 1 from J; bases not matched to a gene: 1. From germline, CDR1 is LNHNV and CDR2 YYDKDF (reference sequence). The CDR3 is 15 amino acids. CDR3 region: CATSRQGASNQPQHF. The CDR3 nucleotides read TGTGCCACCAGCAGACAGGGGGCGAGCAATCAGCCCCAGCATTTT.

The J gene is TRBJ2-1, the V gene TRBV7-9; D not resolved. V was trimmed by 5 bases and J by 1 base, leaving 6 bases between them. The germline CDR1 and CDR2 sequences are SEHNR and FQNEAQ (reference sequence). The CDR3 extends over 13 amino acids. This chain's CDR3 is CASSPLSYNEQFF. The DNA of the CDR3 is TGTGCCAGCAGCCCCCTGTCCTACAATGAGCAGTTCTTC.

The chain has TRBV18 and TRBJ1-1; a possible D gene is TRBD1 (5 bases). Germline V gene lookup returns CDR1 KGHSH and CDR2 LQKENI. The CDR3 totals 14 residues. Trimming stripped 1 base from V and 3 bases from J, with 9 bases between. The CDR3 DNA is TGTGCCAGCTCACCACAGGGGAGGGACACTGAAGCTTTCTTT. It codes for CASSPQGRDTEAFF.

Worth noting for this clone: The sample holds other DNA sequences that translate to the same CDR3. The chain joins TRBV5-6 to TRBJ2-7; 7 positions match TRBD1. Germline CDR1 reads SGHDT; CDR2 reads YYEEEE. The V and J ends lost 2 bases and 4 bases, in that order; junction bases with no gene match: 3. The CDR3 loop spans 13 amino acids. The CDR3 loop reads CASSFGTAYEQYF. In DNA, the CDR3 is TGTGCCAGCAGCTTTGGGACAGCTTACGAGCAGTACTTC.